This TCR beta chain originates from a study of CD8+CD57+ T cells in acquired aplastic anemia. Study context: Sorted CD4+ and CD8+ cell DNA averaged about 3 ug.

The template used for profiling TCR beta VDJ and CDR3 was genomic DNA. A single record per CDR3 protein comes from TCRdb applying MiXCR to the reads. The sample includes about 210,000 distinct CDR3 sequences, around 60% of them seen just once. Details on this clonotype: Its cognate antigen is unknown.

Overall study results and limits: Patients and controls shared over 25 CD8+ CDR3 sequences. Controls and patients did not differ significantly in CD8+ Simpson's diversity.

This CDR3 spans 14 amino acids. Germline V gene sequence: CDR1 SGHTA, CDR2 FQGNSA. Between the trimmed V and J ends, which lost 1 base and 2 bases, there was a span of 9 bases. The receptor was derived from a human donor in good health. The material sequenced was sorted CD4+, CD8+, or CD8+CD57+ T cells (not recorded which) from PBMCs. The chain carries TRBV7-2 and TRBJ2-7, with D perhaps TRBD1 (5 bases). CDR3 in amino acids: CASSLVLGAYEQYF. CDR3 bases: TGTGCCAGCAGCTTAGTATTAGGGGCCTACGAGCAGTACTTC.